These 20 T cell receptor beta chains were sequenced from one sample in a study of T cells in Graves' hyperthyroidism and ophthalmopathy. TCR beta CDR3 regions were amplified from RNA transcripts. The HTBI set primed first-round TCR CDR3 RT-PCR. Via MiXCR, TCRdb re-called the multiplex PCR reads, giving one row per CDR3 protein. The table includes some 420,000 distinct CDR3 sequences, roughly 13% detected once. Specimen: blood. The receptor source for this set is a woman younger than 35 with Graves' hyperthyroidism.

The CDR3 loop reads CATGYGRGTEAFF. CDR3 nucleotides: TGTGCCACCGGCTACGGGAGAGGCACTGAAGCTTTCTTT. The rearrangement links TRBV15 to TRBJ1-1; D is undetermined. The CDR3 loop spans 13 amino acids. The V end lost 8 bases, the J end lost 4 bases, and 14 bases lay between the germline ends. CDR1 LNHNV and CDR2 YYDKDF come from the germline V gene (reference sequence). Using reference TRBV15 and TRBJ1-1 for the parts outside the CDR3, the full variable domain is DAMVIQNPRYQVTQFGKPVTLSCSQTLNHNVMYWYQQKSSQAPKLLFHYYDKDFNNEADTPDNFQSRRPNTSFCFLDIRSPGLGDTAMYLCATGYGRGTEAFFGQGTRLTVV.

The chain recombines TRBV19 with TRBJ1-5; D call uncertain. From germline, CDR1 is LNHDA and CDR2 SQIVND (reference sequence). CDR3 size: 15 residues. Trimming stripped 1 base from V and 1 base from J, with 8 bases between. CDR3 sequence: CASSIVAGSNQPQHF. The CDR3 DNA reads as TGTGCCAGTAGTATAGTGGCGGGGAGCAATCAGCCCCAGCATTTT. The full variable domain, rest sourced from reference TRBV19 and TRBJ1-5, is DGGITQSPKYLFRKEGQNVTLSCEQNLNHDAMYWYRQDPGQGLRLIYYSQIVNDFQKGDIAEGYSVSREKKESFPLTVTSAQKNPTAFYLCASSIVAGSNQPQHFGDGTRLSIL.

In this sample, this clonotype turned up many times. The gene calls are TRBV7-2 and TRBJ2-1; D not certain. V lost 8 bases to trimming and J lost 7 bases, with 9 bases between them. Germline-derived CDR1 and CDR2 are SGHTA and FQGNSA. CDR3 length: 11 amino acids. The CDR3: CASGRINEQFF. CDR3 nucleotide sequence: TGTGCCAGCGGAAGGATAAATGAGCAGTTCTTC.

This clonotype was detected ten times or more. The chain joins TRBV27 to TRBJ1-1; 7 nucleotides align to TRBD1. The CDR3 consists of 14 residues. V dropped 5 bases and J dropped 4; count of bases not matched to a gene: 7. CDR1 MNHEY and CDR2 SMNVEV come from the germline V gene (reference sequence). CDR3 sequence reads: CASSPLRGGTEAFF. The CDR3 DNA sequence: TGTGCCAGCAGTCCCCTCAGGGGGGGCACTGAAGCTTTCTTT.

This clonotype was detected ten times or more. The chain links TRBV20-1 to TRBJ2-7, with 10 bases aligning to TRBD2. Germline V gene sequence: CDR1 DFQATT, CDR2 SNEGSKA (reference sequence). The junction had 6 bases not matched to a gene; V was cut back by 2 bases and J by 5 bases. The CDR3 is 14 amino acids. This CDR3 reads CSARILAGAHEQYF. The CDR3 DNA is TGCAGTGCTAGAATTCTAGCGGGAGCTCACGAGCAGTACTTC.

This clonotype was found many times. The chain carries TRBV5-6 and TRBJ2-1; possibly TRBD2 for D (5 bases). Germline loops: CDR1 SGHDT, CDR2 YYEEEE. CDR3 size: 18 residues. The germline V and J ends were trimmed by 4 bases and 5 bases, with 25 bases remaining between them. CDR3 sequence (DNA): TGTGCCAGCAGCAACCCTGCGGTGTCTGGTCGGAGGAACAATGAGCAGTTCTTC. Amino acids: CASSNPAVSGRRNNEQFF. Combining the CDR3 with reference TRBV5-6 and TRBJ2-1 gives the whole variable domain DAGVTQSPTHLIKTRGQQVTLRCSPKSGHDTVSWYQQALGQGPQFIFQYYEEEERQRGNFPDRFSGHQFPNYSSELNVNALLLGDSALYLCASSNPAVSGRRNNEQFFGPGTRLTVL.

In its sample, this clonotype was seen a few times. The chain carries TRBV20-1 and TRBJ2-3; D may be TRBD2 (6 bases). V was pared by 6 bases and J by 3 bases, with 16 bases between. The CDR3 loop spans 14 amino acids. Germline CDR1 and CDR2: DFQATT and SNEGSKA (reference sequence). The CDR3 reads CSASGTAGTDTQYF. The DNA of the CDR3 is TGCAGTGCCTCCGGGACTGCTGGGACAGATACGCAGTATTTT.

V gene TRBV29-1 combines with J gene TRBJ1-3; no clear D. Trimming took 2 bases from V and 1 from J, leaving 6 bases between them. CDR1 is SQVTM, CDR2 ANQGSEA, per germline. The CDR3 loop spans 13 amino acids. The CDR3 protein is CSVESESGNTIYF. For the CDR3, the DNA is TGCAGCGTTGAAAGTGAATCTGGAAACACCATATATTTT.

This clonotype has more than one count but fewer than ten. The J gene is TRBJ1-2, the V gene TRBV12-3 or TRBV12-4; D is unclear. V gave up 5 bases and J gave up 0 bases, with 7 bases separating them. The CDR3 consists of 13 residues. In nucleotides, the CDR3 is TGTGCCAGCAGTGGTCTCGCTAACTATGGCTACACCTTC. Translation gives CASSGLANYGYTF.

This clonotype was found a few times. The chain recombines TRBV18 with TRBJ1-5; 12 bases agree with TRBD1. In germline, CDR1 is KGHSH, CDR2 LQKENI. The CDR3 totals 18 residues. V was clipped by 3 bases and J by 1 base; unmatched bases: 7. The CDR3 sequence is CASSPGQGAFRSNQPQHF. In DNA, the CDR3 is TGTGCCAGCTCACCGGGACAGGGGGCGTTCAGAAGCAATCAGCCCCAGCATTTT.

Many counts were recorded for this clonotype. The CDR3 sequence is CASSWGQGASYEQYF. CDR3 bases: TGTGCCAGCAGTTGGGGACAGGGGGCTTCCTACGAGCAGTACTTC. The chain couples TRBV6-1 to TRBJ2-7; 12 bases map to TRBD1. Germline V gene lookup returns CDR1 MNHNS and CDR2 SASEGT. V trimming: 5 bases; J trimming: 1 base; junction bases outside the gene matches: 3. The CDR3 covers 15 residues.

This clonotype was seen at least ten times. The chain combines TRBV28 with TRBJ2-1; D unclear. The CDR3 sequence is 14 residues long. V lost 5 bases and J 0 bases, leaving 8 bases between the germline ends. Germline loops: CDR1 MDHEN, CDR2 SYDVKM. Here the CDR3 DNA reads TGTGCCAGCAGTCCGGCCAGCTCCTACAATGAGCAGTTCTTC. Amino acid sequence: CASSPASSYNEQFF.

This clonotype was picked up a small number of times. This chain's CDR3 is CASSYSSTNGYEQYF. The CDR3 DNA reads TGTGCCAGCAGTTACTCGAGCACTAACGGGTACGAGCAGTACTTC. The chain has TRBV6-2 or TRBV6-3 and TRBJ2-7; the D is unclear. The ends were cut back, 0 bases at V and 4 bases at J, with 13 bases in the middle. The germline CDR1 and CDR2 sequences are MNHEY and SVGEGT. There are 15 residues in the CDR3.

The chain recombines TRBV7-3 with TRBJ2-1; possibly TRBD1 for D (5 bases). V lost 5 bases and J lost 4, with 18 bases in between. Germline V gives CDR1 SGHTA, CDR2 FQGTGA. The CDR3 contains 16 residues. The CDR3 sequence: CASSGQDKAPYNEQFF. For the CDR3, the DNA is TGTGCCAGCAGCGGCCAGGACAAGGCCCCTTACAATGAGCAGTTCTTC.

This clonotype was recorded many times. The rearrangement joins TRBV20-1 to TRBJ2-7; D not resolved. Germline values: CDR1 DFQATT, CDR2 SNEGSKA (reference sequence). This CDR3 region has 14 residues. V was trimmed by 0 bases and J by 4 bases, leaving 13 bases between them. CDR3 sequence (DNA): TGCAGTGCTAGAGAGGATCTCTTCGGTTACGAGCAGTACTTC. Translation gives CSAREDLFGYEQYF.

This chain joins TRBV27 and TRBJ2-2, with a possible D match to TRBD2 (6 bases). There are 18 residues in the CDR3. Trimming removed 1 base at V and 0 bases at J, with 15 bases between. Germline CDR1 is MNHEY and CDR2 is SMNVEV (reference sequence). The CDR3 sequence is CASSLFFPRGTNTGELFF. The CDR3 DNA reads as TGTGCCAGCAGTTTATTTTTCCCGCGGGGTACGAACACCGGGGAGCTGTTTTTT.

This clonotype was seen repeatedly, ten times or more. The rearrangement uses TRBV4-1 and TRBJ1-5; unclear D gene. V dropped 5 bases and J dropped 6 bases, with 14 bases sitting between them. The CDR3 totals 14 residues. Germline assignment: CDR1 MGHRA and CDR2 YSYEKL. The CDR3 loop is CASSEGPGGQPQHF. The CDR3 nucleotides read TGCGCCAGCAGCGAAGGGCCGGGCGGTCAGCCCCAGCATTTT.

This clonotype was counted at least ten times. The junction departs from the called germline gene at one end, perhaps through a read error. The chain is built from TRBV5-1 and TRBJ2-7; D possibly corresponds to TRBD1 (5 bases). CDR3 length: 14 residues. Germline V lookup: CDR1 SGHRS, CDR2 YFSETQ. CDR3 sequence: CASSLAAGTYEQYF. DNA of the CDR3: TGTGCCAGCAGCTTAGCTGCAGGGACCTACGAGCAGTACTTC.

The chain carries TRBV9 and TRBJ2-1; 7 bases map to TRBD1. The CDR3 extends over 13 amino acids. The V and J ends lost 5 bases and 6 bases, in that order; junction bases with no gene match: 5. Per the germline V gene, CDR1 is SGDLS and CDR2 is YYNGEE. The CDR3 sequence: CASSDRAGNEQFF. In nucleotides, the CDR3 is TGTGCCAGCAGTGACAGGGCTGGCAATGAGCAGTTCTTC. Using reference TRBV9 and TRBJ2-1 for the parts outside the CDR3, the full variable domain is DSGVTQTPKHLITATGQRVTLRCSPRSGDLSVYWYQQSLDQGLQFLIQYYNGEERAKGNILERFSAQQFPDLHSELNLSSLELGDSALYFCASSDRAGNEQFFGPGTRLTVL.

There are many counts of this clonotype. The V gene is TRBV5-1, the J gene TRBJ2-3, with D unclear. Trimming removed 1 base at V and 4 bases at J, with 10 bases between. Germline CDR1 is SGHRS and CDR2 is YFSETQ. The CDR3 contains 14 residues. This chain's CDR3 is CASSLRVSADTQYF. CDR3 nucleotides: TGCGCCAGCAGCTTGAGGGTGTCGGCAGATACGCAGTATTTT.